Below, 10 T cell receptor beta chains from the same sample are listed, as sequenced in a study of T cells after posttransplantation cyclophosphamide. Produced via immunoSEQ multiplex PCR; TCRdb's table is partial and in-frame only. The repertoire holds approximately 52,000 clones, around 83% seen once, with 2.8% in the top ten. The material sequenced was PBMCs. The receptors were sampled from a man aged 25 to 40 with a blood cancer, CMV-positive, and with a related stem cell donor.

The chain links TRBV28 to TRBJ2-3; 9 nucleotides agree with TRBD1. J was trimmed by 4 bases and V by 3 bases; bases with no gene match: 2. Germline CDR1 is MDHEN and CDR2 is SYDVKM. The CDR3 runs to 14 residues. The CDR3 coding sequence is TGTGCCAGCAGTTTGGGACAGGGAGCAGATACGCAGTATTTT. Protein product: CASSLGQGADTQYF.

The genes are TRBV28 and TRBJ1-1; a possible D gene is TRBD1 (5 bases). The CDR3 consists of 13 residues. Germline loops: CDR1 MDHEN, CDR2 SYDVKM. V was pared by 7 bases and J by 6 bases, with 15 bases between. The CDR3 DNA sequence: TGTGCCAGCACCCCTATGGGGGGACCTGAAGCTTTCTTT. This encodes CASTPMGGPEAFF.

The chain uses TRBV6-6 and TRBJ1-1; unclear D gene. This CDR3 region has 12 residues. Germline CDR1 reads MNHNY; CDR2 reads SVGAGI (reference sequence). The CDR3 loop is CAFRGLLGRAFF. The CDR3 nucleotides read TGTGCATTCCGTGGGCTTTTGGGGAGAGCTTTCTTT.

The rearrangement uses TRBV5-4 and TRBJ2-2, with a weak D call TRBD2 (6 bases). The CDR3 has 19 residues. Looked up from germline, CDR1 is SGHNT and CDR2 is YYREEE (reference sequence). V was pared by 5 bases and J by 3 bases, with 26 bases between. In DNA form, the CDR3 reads TGTGCCAGCAGTTTAAAGATGACTAGAAGGGCCGGAGACACCGGGGAGCTGTTTTTT. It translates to CASSLKMTRRAGDTGELFF. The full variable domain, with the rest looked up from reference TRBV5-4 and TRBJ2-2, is ETGVTQSPTHLIKTRGQQVTLRCSSQSGHNTVSWYQQALGQGPQFIFQYYREEENGRGNFPPRFSGLQFPNYSSELNVNALELDDSALYLCASSLKMTRRAGDTGELFFGEGSRLTVL.

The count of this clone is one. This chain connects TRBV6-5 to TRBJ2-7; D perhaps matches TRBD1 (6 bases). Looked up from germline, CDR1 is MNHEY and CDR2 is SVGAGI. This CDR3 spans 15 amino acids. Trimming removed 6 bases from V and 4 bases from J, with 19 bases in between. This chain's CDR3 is CASRKGQGRLYEQYF. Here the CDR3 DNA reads TGTGCCAGCAGAAAGGGACAAGGCCGCCTTTACGAGCAGTACTTC.

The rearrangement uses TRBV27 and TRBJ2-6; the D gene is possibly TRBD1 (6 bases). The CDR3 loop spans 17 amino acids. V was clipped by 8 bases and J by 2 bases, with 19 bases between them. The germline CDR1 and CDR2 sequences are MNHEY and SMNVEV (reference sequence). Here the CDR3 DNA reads TGTGCCAGCGGGACCGACAGGATCGTGGCTGGGGCCAACGTCCTGACTTTC. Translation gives CASGTDRIVAGANVLTF.

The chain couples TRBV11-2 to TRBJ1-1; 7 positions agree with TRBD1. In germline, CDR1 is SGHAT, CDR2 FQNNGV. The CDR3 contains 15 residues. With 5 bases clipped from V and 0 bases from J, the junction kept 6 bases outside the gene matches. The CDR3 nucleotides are TGTGCCAGCAGCCCGTCGGGACAGATGAACACTGAAGCTTTCTTT. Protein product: CASSPSGQMNTEAFF.

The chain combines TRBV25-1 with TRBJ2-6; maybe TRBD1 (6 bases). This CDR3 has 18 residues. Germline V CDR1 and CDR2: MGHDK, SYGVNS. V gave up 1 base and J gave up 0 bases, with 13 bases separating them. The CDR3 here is CASSEFGQGSSGANVLTF. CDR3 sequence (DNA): TGTGCCAGCAGTGAATTCGGGCAGGGGTCCTCTGGGGCCAACGTCCTGACTTTC.

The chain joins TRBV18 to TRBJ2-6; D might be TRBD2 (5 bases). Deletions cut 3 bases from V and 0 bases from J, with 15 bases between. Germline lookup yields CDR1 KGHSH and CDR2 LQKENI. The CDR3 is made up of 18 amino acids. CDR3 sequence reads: CASSPAITTSSGANVLTF. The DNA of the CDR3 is TGTGCCAGCTCACCTGCTATAACCACTAGCTCTGGGGCCAACGTCCTGACTTTC. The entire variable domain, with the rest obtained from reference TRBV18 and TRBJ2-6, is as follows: NAGVMQNPRHLVRRRGQEARLRCSPMKGHSHVYWYRQLPEEGLKFMVYLQKENIIDESGMPKERFSAEFPKEGPSILRIQQVVRGDSAAYFCASSPAITTSSGANVLTFGAGSRLTVL.

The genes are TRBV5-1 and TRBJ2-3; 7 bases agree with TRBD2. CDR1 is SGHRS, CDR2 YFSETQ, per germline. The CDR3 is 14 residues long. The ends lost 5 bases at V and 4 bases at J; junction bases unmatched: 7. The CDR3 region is CASRSSGWPDTQYF. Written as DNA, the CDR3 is TGCGCCAGCAGATCTAGCGGCTGGCCAGATACGCAGTATTTT.